This entry lists 27 T cell receptor beta chains sequenced from one sample in a study of cytomegalovirus exposure and HLA in healthy donors. The study ran its PCR with 60 Vbeta and 13 Jbeta primers. The protocol was immunoSEQ multiplex PCR, while the TCRdb copy is restricted to in-frame clones and leaves out a portion. Seen here are about 120,000 clones, roughly 9% observed once, and the top ten hold 5% to 6.5%. Specimen: PBMCs. These receptors were collected from a woman in her thirties or forties in good health and CMV-seropositive.

This clone was detected a few times. The chain combines TRBV5-1 with TRBJ2-1; D gene ambiguous. The CDR3 is 13 amino acids. The V gene lost 0 bases and the J gene lost 7 bases, with 8 bases spanning the gap. Germline loops: CDR1 SGHRS, CDR2 YFSETQ. CDR3 loop: CASSLGLFNEQFF. The CDR3 DNA is TGCGCCAGCAGCTTGGGTCTGTTTAATGAGCAGTTCTTC.

Only a few counts were recorded for this clone. The chain has TRBV11-2 and TRBJ2-4; 10 nucleotides align to TRBD1. The CDR3 totals 16 residues. The junction had 10 bases not matched to a gene; V was cut back by 6 bases and J by 5 bases. Germline V CDR1 and CDR2: SGHAT, FQNNGV. The DNA of the CDR3 is TGTGCCAGCAGTTCGGGGGTCGGGACAGGGGAAAACATTCAGTACTTC. Translated, it gives CASSSGVGTGENIQYF.

V and J are TRBV5-1 and TRBJ1-1; 9 bases fit TRBD1. The junction had 2 bases not matched to a gene; V was cut back by 1 base and J by 1 base. This CDR3 region has 15 residues. CDR1 is SGHRS and CDR2 is YFSETQ in the germline V gene. The CDR3 loop reads CASSLNRGQNTEAFF. DNA for the CDR3: TGCGCCAGCAGCTTGAACAGGGGGCAGAACACTGAAGCTTTCTTT. The entire variable domain, with the rest obtained from reference TRBV5-1 and TRBJ1-1, is as follows: KAGVTQTPRYLIKTRGQQVTLSCSPISGHRSVSWYQQTPGQGLQFLFEYFSETQRNKGNFPGRFSGRQFSNSRSEMNVSTLELGDSALYLCASSLNRGQNTEAFFGQGTRLTVV.

The genes are TRBV28 and TRBJ2-6; possible D gene TRBD1, 6 bases. The CDR3 has 15 amino acids. Trimming removed 8 bases from V and 3 bases from J, with 14 bases in between. The germline gives CDR1 MDHEN, CDR2 SYDVKM. CDR3 residues: CASGHDRFGANVLTF. The DNA for the CDR3 is TGTGCCAGCGGCCACGACAGGTTTGGGGCCAACGTCCTGACTTTC.

In the case of this clone: Other DNA sequences in this sample translate to the same CDR3. The chain is built from TRBV6-5 and TRBJ1-1; D gene unclear. Trimming pared 0 bases from V and 0 bases from J, leaving 5 bases between. The CDR3 runs to 14 residues. Germline CDR1 is MNHEY and CDR2 is SVGAGI. CDR3 nucleotide sequence: TGTGCCAGCAGTTACTCGAGGGTGAACACTGAAGCTTTCTTT. It specifies CASSYSRVNTEAFF.

This rearrangement joins TRBV19 to TRBJ1-3; no firm D call. The ends were cut back, 10 bases at V and 0 bases at J, with 10 bases in the middle. The CDR3 contains 13 residues. Germline V gene sequence: CDR1 LNHDA, CDR2 SQIVND (reference sequence). CDR3 nucleotides: TGTGCCACGGAGACCTACTCTGGAAACACCATATATTTT. Protein: CATETYSGNTIYF.

With respect to this clone: The sample holds other DNA sequences that translate to the same CDR3. The CDR3 bases are TGTGCCAGTAGTCTGAGGAACACTGAAGCTTTCTTT. Translation gives CASSLRNTEAFF. The rearrangement links TRBV19 to TRBJ1-1; D uncertain. The CDR3 totals 12 residues. V was pared by 5 bases and J by 1 base, with 5 bases between. Germline V gene lookup returns CDR1 LNHDA and CDR2 SQIVND (reference sequence).

This clone was observed a handful of times. This chain links TRBV19 with TRBJ1-3; 7 nucleotides align to TRBD1. J gave up 0 bases and V 4 bases, and 0 bases lay outside the gene matches. CDR3 length equals 14 residues. Germline V lookup: CDR1 LNHDA, CDR2 SQIVND (reference sequence). The CDR3: CASSTGGSGNTIYF. CDR3 bases: TGTGCCAGTAGTACAGGGGGCTCTGGAAACACCATATATTTT.

V usage is TRBV28 and J usage is TRBJ1-5, with 12 bases lining up with TRBD1. Germline lookup yields CDR1 MDHEN and CDR2 SYDVKM. V lost 8 bases, J lost 7 bases, and 6 bases stayed unmatched. The CDR3 is 14 residues long. The CDR3 region is CASGPGQGAQPQHF. The CDR3, as DNA: TGTGCCAGCGGGCCGGGACAGGGGGCGCAGCCCCAGCATTTT.

The V and J genes are TRBV5-1 and TRBJ1-3; D gene unclear. Deletions cut 1 base from V and 8 bases from J, with 10 bases between. Germline V gives CDR1 SGHRS, CDR2 YFSETQ. The CDR3 has 13 amino acids. The DNA of the CDR3 is TGCGCCAGCAGCTTGAATAACCGGGACACCATATATTTT. As protein: CASSLNNRDTIYF.

V usage is TRBV30 and J usage is TRBJ1-2; the D gene is possibly TRBD1 (6 bases). Germline CDR1 and CDR2: GTSNPN and SVGIG (reference sequence). The CDR3 covers 15 residues. V lost 0 bases and J lost 6, with 17 bases in between. The CDR3 nucleotides read TGTGCCTGGAGTGTACCCTATCCTCGACAGGATGGCTACACCTTC. This encodes CAWSVPYPRQDGYTF.

This clone has just a few counts. This chain joins TRBV29-1 and TRBJ1-1; TRBD1 aligns across 7 bases. The J segment lost 1 base and the V segment lost 6 bases, leaving 5 bases of the junction unmatched. Germline assignment: CDR1 SQVTM and CDR2 ANQGSEA. The CDR3 consists of 13 residues. This CDR3 reads CSVDRVTNTEAFF. The CDR3 coding sequence is TGCAGCGTCGACAGGGTTACGAACACTGAAGCTTTCTTT.

This clone has just a few counts. The genes are TRBV2 and TRBJ2-2, with D unresolved. V was pared by 6 bases and J by 4 bases, with 6 bases between. The germline V gene encodes CDR1 SNHLY and CDR2 FYNNEI. The CDR3 covers 12 residues. DNA for the CDR3: TGTGCCAGCAGGCGGTCCACCGGGGAGCTGTTTTTT. Translation: CASRRSTGELFF.

This clone was seen a few times. The V and J genes are TRBV10-3 and TRBJ2-7; D might be TRBD1 (6 bases). Germline V gives CDR1 ENHRY, CDR2 SYGVKD. The CDR3 has 15 amino acids. The V and J ends lost 4 bases and 0 bases respectively, with 13 bases between them. CDR3 coding DNA: TGTGCCATCAGTGGGGGGACATTTTCCTCCTACGAGCAGTACTTC. Translated: CAISGGTFSSYEQYF.

This clone was detected a few times. V is TRBV25-1 and J is TRBJ1-6, with 7 bases matching TRBD1. CDR3 size: 15 residues. Trimming removed 4 bases from V and 6 bases from J; junction bases left unmatched: 6. Germline CDR1 MGHDK, CDR2 SYGVNS. In DNA, the CDR3 is TGTGCCAGCAGTGGTAAAGGGGGCTTTAATTCACCCCTCCACTTT. This translates into CASSGKGGFNSPLHF. Full variable domain (remainder filled in from reference TRBV25-1 and TRBJ1-6): EADIYQTPRYLVIGTGKKITLECSQTMGHDKMYWYQQDPGMELHLIHYSYGVNSTEKGDLSSESTVSRIRTEHFPLTLESARPSHTSQYLCASSGKGGFNSPLHFGNGTRLTVT.

This clone was counted only a few times. The chain uses TRBV28 and TRBJ2-4, with 8 bases matching TRBD1. After removal of 7 bases from V and 6 bases from J, the junction contained 5 bases not matched to a gene. The CDR3 is made up of 13 amino acids. Germline V lookup: CDR1 MDHEN, CDR2 SYDVKM. The CDR3 DNA sequence: TGTGCCAGCAAGGACAGGGTGGTAAACATTCAGTACTTC. Translation gives CASKDRVVNIQYF.

The genes are TRBV5-4 and TRBJ1-2; D call uncertain. CDR1 is SGHNT, CDR2 YYREEE, per germline (reference sequence). There are 13 residues in the CDR3. V lost 2 bases to trimming and J lost 0 bases, with 5 bases between them. The CDR3 DNA is TGTGCCAGCAGCTTAGTAGCTAACTATGGCTACACCTTC. Amino acids: CASSLVANYGYTF.

The rearrangement uses TRBV30 and TRBJ2-3, with 9 bases matching TRBD2. Germline CDR1 GTSNPN, CDR2 SVGIG (reference sequence). This CDR3 region has 15 residues. The J segment lost 4 bases and the V segment lost 2 bases, leaving 7 bases of the junction unmatched. The CDR3 region is CAWSTAGGGPDTQYF. CDR3 nucleotide sequence: TGTGCCTGGAGTACAGCGGGGGGAGGGCCAGATACGCAGTATTTT.

V gene TRBV7-9 combines with J gene TRBJ2-6; D is unresolved. V lost 1 base, J lost 8 bases, and 9 bases lay in between. The germline CDR1 and CDR2 sequences are SEHNR and FQNEAQ (reference sequence). The CDR3 contains 14 residues. The CDR3 reads CASSLVRYTNVLTF. In nucleotides, the CDR3 is TGTGCCAGCAGCTTAGTCAGGTATACCAACGTCCTGACTTTC.

The V gene is TRBV5-8, the J gene TRBJ1-2, with D unclear. This CDR3 is 12 amino acids long. V gave up 2 bases and J gave up 4 bases, with 6 bases separating them. Germline CDR1 and CDR2: SGHTS and YDEGEE. The CDR3 loop reads CASSFGVYGYTF. The CDR3 region has the DNA TGTGCCAGCAGCTTCGGGGTCTATGGCTACACCTTC.

This clone occurred a few times. The chain links TRBV4-1 to TRBJ1-5; 11 positions match TRBD1. CDR1 and CDR2 from the germline V gene are MGHRA and YSYEKL. This CDR3 has 15 amino acids. Losses at the gene ends were 2 bases for V and 5 bases for J; bases not matched to a gene: 2. The DNA for the CDR3 is TGCGCCAGCAGCCAAAGGGACAGGGGGGATCAGCCCCAGCATTTT. This gives the protein CASSQRDRGDQPQHF.

This clone was detected only a few times. The V call is TRBV19, the J call TRBJ2-7, with TRBD1 identical over 7 bases. CDR3 length: 13 amino acids. The V gene end was trimmed by 5 bases and the J gene end by 3 bases; junction bases not matched to a gene: 4. CDR1 is LNHDA, CDR2 SQIVND, per germline (reference sequence). Here the CDR3 DNA reads TGTGCCAGTAGTGACAGGGTACGCTACGAGCAGTACTTC. Encoded protein: CASSDRVRYEQYF.

The gene calls are TRBV5-1 and TRBJ2-1; TRBD1 might be the D (6 bases). V dropped 4 bases and J dropped 0 bases, with 17 bases sitting between them. CDR3 length: 17 residues. Germline assignment: CDR1 SGHRS and CDR2 YFSETQ. CDR3 nucleotide sequence: TGCGCCAGCAGCACTTCCAGGGGATTGAGCTCCTACAATGAGCAGTTCTTC. It codes for CASSTSRGLSSYNEQFF.

This clone was observed a handful of times. V and J are TRBV7-2 and TRBJ2-7; D call uncertain. The CDR3 extends over 12 amino acids. V dropped 3 bases and J dropped 4 bases, with 7 bases sitting between them. Germline values: CDR1 SGHTA, CDR2 FQGNSA. CDR3: CASSFSRYEQYF. CDR3 DNA sequence: TGTGCCAGCAGCTTCTCCAGGTACGAGCAGTACTTC.

This clone was counted only a few times. This chain links TRBV9 with TRBJ1-1; the match to TRBD1 covers 7 bases. Germline CDR1 and CDR2: SGDLS and YYNGEE. This CDR3 region has 18 residues. The V segment lost 0 bases and the J segment 0 bases; nucleotides outside the gene matches: 11. The DNA for the CDR3 is TGTGCCAGCAGCGTAGACTCGCGACAGGGCTTCATGAACACTGAAGCTTTCTTT. Encoded protein: CASSVDSRQGFMNTEAFF.

This chain links TRBV27 with TRBJ2-5, with a tentative D call TRBD1 (5 bases). Germline V gives CDR1 MNHEY, CDR2 SMNVEV (reference sequence). CDR3 size: 16 residues. The V gene lost 6 bases and the J gene lost 2 bases, with 19 bases spanning the gap. CDR3 bases: TGTGCCAGCAGCCGCGCCTGGGCCAGGGAACAAGAGACCCAGTACTTC. It codes for CASSRAWAREQETQYF.

This clone was found a few times. This chain links TRBV2 with TRBJ2-7, with 9 bases that match TRBD1. V shed 6 bases and J 5 bases; nucleotides not matched to a gene: 11. Germline V CDR1 and CDR2: SNHLY, FYNNEI. The CDR3 sequence is 15 residues long. Here the CDR3 reads CASRVPGQGVNEQYF. In nucleotides, the CDR3 is TGTGCCAGCAGGGTCCCGGGACAGGGAGTCAACGAGCAGTACTTC.